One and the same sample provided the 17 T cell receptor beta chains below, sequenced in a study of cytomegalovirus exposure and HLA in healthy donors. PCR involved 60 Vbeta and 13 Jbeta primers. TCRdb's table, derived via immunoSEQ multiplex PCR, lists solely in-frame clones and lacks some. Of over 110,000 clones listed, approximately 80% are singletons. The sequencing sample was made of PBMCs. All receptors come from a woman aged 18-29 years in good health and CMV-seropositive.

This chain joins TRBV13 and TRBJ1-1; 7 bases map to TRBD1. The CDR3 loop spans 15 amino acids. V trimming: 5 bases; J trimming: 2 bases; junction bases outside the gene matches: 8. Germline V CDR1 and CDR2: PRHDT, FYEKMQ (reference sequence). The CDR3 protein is CASSRSQGVNTEAFF. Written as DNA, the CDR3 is TGTGCCAGCAGCCGTTCGCAGGGGGTTAACACTGAAGCTTTCTTT.

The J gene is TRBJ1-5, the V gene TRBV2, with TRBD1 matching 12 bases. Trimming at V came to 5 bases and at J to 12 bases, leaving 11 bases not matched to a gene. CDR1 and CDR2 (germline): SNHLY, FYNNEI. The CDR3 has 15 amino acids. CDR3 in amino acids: CASSPGQGAEGCQHF. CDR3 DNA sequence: TGTGCCAGCAGTCCGGGACAGGGGGCGGAGGGCTGCCAGCATTTT.

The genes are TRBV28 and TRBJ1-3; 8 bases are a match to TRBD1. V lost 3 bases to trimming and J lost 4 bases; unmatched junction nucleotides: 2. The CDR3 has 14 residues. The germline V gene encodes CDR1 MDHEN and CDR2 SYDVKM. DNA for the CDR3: TGTGCCAGCAGTTTGCAGGGGGCAGGAAACACCATATATTTT. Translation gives CASSLQGAGNTIYF.

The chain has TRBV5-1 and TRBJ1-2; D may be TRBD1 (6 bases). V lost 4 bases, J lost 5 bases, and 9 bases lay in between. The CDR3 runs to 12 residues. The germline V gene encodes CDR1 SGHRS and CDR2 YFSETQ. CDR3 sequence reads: CASSQGNYGYTF. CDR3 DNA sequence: TGCGCCAGCAGCCAGGGGAATTATGGCTACACCTTC. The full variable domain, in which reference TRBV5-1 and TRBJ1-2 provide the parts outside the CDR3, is KAGVTQTPRYLIKTRGQQVTLSCSPISGHRSVSWYQQTPGQGLQFLFEYFSETQRNKGNFPGRFSGRQFSNSRSEMNVSTLELGDSALYLCASSQGNYGYTFGSGTRLTVV.

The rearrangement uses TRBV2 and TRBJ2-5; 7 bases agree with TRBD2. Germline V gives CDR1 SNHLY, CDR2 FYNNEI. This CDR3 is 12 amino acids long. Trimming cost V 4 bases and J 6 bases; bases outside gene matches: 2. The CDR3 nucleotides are TGTGCCAGCAGTGTACTAGCGCAGACCCAGTACTTC. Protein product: CASSVLAQTQYF. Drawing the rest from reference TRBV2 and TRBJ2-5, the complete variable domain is EPEVTQTPSHQVTQMGQEVILRCVPISNHLYFYWYRQILGQKVEFLVSFYNNEISEKSEIFDDQFSVERPDGSNFTLKIRSTKLEDSAMYFCASSVLAQTQYFGPGTRLLVL.

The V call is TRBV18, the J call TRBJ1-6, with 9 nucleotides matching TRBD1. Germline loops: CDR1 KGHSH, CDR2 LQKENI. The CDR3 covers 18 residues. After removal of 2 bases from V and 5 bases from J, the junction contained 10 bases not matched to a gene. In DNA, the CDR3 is TGTGCCAGCTCACCAAAGTTGAAACAGGGGGCGAATAATTCACCCCTCCACTTT. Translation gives CASSPKLKQGANNSPLHF.

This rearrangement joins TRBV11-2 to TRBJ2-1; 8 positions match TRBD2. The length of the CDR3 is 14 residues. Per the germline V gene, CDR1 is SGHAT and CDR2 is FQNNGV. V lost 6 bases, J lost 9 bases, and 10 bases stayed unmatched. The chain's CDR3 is CASRRLAFTREQFF. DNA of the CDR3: TGTGCCAGCAGGCGACTAGCGTTCACGCGTGAGCAGTTCTTC. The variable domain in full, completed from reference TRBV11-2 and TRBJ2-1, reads EAGVAQSPRYKIIEKRQSVAFWCNPISGHATLYWYQQILGQGPKLLIQFQNNGVVDDSQLPKDRFSAERLKGVDSTLKIQPAKLEDSAVYLCASRRLAFTREQFFGPGTRLTVL.

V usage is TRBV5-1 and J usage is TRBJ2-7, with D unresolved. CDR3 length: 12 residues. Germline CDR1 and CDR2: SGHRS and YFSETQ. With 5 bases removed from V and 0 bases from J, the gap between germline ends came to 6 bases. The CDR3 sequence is CASRQDSYEQYF. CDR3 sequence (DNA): TGCGCCAGCAGGCAGGACTCCTACGAGCAGTACTTC. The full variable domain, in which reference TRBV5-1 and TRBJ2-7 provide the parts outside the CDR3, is KAGVTQTPRYLIKTRGQQVTLSCSPISGHRSVSWYQQTPGQGLQFLFEYFSETQRNKGNFPGRFSGRQFSNSRSEMNVSTLELGDSALYLCASRQDSYEQYFGPGTRLTVT.

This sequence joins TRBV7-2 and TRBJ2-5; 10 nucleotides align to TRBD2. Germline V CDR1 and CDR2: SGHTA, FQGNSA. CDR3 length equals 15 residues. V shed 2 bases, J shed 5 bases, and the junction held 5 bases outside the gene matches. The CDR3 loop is CASSLRAGGRETQYF. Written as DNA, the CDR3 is TGTGCCAGCAGCTTACGAGCGGGGGGGCGGGAGACCCAGTACTTC.

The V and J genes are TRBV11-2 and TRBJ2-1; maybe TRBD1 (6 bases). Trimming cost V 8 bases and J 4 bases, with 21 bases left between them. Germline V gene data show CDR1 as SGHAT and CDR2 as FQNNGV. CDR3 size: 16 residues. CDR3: CASLGKQGYAYNEQFF. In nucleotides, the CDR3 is TGTGCCAGCTTAGGTAAACAGGGTTACGCATACAATGAGCAGTTCTTC.

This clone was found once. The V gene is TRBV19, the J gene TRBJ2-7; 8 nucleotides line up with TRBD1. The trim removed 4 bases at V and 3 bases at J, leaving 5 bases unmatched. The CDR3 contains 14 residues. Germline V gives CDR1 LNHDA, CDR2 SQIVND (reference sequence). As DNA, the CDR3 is TGTGCCAGTAGTAGGGGACAGGTTTACTACGAGCAGTACTTC. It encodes CASSRGQVYYEQYF.

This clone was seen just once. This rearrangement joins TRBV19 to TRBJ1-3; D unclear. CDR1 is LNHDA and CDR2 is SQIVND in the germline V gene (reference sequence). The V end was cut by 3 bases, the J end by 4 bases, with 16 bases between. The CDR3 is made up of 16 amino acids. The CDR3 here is CASSIIGRVAGNTIYF. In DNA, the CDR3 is TGTGCCAGTAGTATCATCGGTCGGGTCGCGGGAAACACCATATATTTT. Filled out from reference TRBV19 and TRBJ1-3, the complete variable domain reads DGGITQSPKYLFRKEGQNVTLSCEQNLNHDAMYWYRQDPGQGLRLIYYSQIVNDFQKGDIAEGYSVSREKKESFPLTVTSAQKNPTAFYLCASSIIGRVAGNTIYFGEGSWLTVV.

This CDR3 is CASSLAGSTNEKLFF. CDR3 DNA sequence: TGTGCCAGCAGCTTAGCGGGCAGCACTAATGAAAAACTGTTTTTT. The chain carries TRBV7-6 and TRBJ1-4; unclear D gene. Germline lookup yields CDR1 SGHVS and CDR2 FNYEAQ. The CDR3 runs 15 residues. V was pared by 0 bases and J by 2 bases, with 7 bases between.

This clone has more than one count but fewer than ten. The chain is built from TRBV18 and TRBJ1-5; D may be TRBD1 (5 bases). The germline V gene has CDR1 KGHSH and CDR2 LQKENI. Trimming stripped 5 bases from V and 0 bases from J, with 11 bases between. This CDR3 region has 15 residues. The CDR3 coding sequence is TGTGCCAGCTCATTACAGGAGAGTAGCAATCAGCCCCAGCATTTT. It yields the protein CASSLQESSNQPQHF.

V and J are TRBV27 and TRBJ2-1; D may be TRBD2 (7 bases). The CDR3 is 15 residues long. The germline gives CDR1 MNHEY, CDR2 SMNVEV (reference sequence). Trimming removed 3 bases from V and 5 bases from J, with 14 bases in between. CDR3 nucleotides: TGTGCCAGCAGTTTCTGGGGGGGCCATAACAATGAGCAGTTCTTC. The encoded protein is CASSFWGGHNNEQFF.

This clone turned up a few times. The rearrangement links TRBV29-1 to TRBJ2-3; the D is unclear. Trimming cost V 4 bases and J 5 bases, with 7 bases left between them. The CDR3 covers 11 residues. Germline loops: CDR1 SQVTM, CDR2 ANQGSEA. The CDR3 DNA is TGCAGCGTTGGGCTAGGAGATACGCAGTATTTT. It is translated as CSVGLGDTQYF.

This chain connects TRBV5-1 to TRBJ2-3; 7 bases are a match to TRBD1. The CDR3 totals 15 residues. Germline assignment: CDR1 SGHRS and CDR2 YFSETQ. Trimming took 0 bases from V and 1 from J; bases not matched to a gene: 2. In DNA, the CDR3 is TGCGCCAGCAGCTTGGAGACAGGGCGCACAGATACGCAGTATTTT. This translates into CASSLETGRTDTQYF.